This T cell receptor beta chain was identified in a study of spatial heterogeneity in lung cancer. About the study: The count of detected beta-chain sequences consistently exceeded that of alpha-chain sequences. Averaged across combinations, each unique TCR and UMI pairing appeared more than ten times in raw reads, which were uncorrected.

The sample holds many counts of this clonotype. V was clipped by 8 bases and J by 4 bases; unmatched bases: 5. Germline V CDR1 and CDR2: MNHNS, SASEGT. The CDR3 covers 14 residues. TCRdb passed the 5' RACE reads through MiXCR, listing each CDR3 protein once. The repertoire includes roughly 6,500 distinct CDR3 sequences, less than 9% of them detected once, and 18% sits in the top ten. The time point is: sample taken at primary tumor resection. Untreated early-stage non-small cell lung cancer patients, roughly 72 in total, were the donors. This chain links TRBV6-1 with TRBJ2-4; 10 positions match TRBD2. The material was normal lung tissue next to the tumor, obtained at surgery. The receptor was derived from a female donor with early-stage non-small cell lung cancer. DNA for the CDR3: TGTGCCAGCTTCCATAGCGGGGGGAAAAACATTCAGTACTTC. Translated, it gives CASFHSGGKNIQYF.